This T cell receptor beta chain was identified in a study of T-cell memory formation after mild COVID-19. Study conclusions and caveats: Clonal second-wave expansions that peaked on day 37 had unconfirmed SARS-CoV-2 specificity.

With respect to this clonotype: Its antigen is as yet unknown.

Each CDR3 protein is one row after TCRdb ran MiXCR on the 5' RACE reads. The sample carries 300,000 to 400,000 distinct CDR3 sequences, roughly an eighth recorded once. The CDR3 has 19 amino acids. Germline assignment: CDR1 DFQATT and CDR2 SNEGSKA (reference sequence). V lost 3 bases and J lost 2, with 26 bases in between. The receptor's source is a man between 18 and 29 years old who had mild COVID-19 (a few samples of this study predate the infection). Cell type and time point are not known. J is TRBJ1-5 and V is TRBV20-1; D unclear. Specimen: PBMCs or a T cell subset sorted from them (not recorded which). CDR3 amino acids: CSASSPDKFSGSGNQPQHF. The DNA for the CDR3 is TGCAGTGCTAGCAGTCCCGACAAATTCTCTGGGTCCGGCAATCAGCCCCAGCATTTT.